This record covers a single TCR beta chain. This record comes from a study of blood T cell repertoires in COVID-19. Study overall: Sites across the United States, Italy and Spain contributed samples from acute and convalescent COVID-19. Sample material is recorded as cDNA or gDNA derived from T cells, B-cell-depleted T cells, or PBMCs.

V lost 8 bases and J lost 4, with 20 bases in between. The CDR3 contains 15 residues. Germline V gene lookup returns CDR1 MDHEN and CDR2 SYDVKM. Authors' methods: Nucleated cell number was recorded as an estimate derived from reference gene primer amplification. The table came from immunoSEQ multiplex PCR; TCRdb's copy has only in-frame clones and leaves some out. D and trimming come from the DNA, and the V and J calls and clone size come from that table. The profile covers some 45,000 clones, with 83% appearing a single time and 8% to 10% taken by the ten largest. The TCR originated in an elderly man in a cohort sampled during active COVID-19. The chain links TRBV28 to TRBJ1-1, with a possible D match to TRBD1 (5 bases). Sequenced input: peripheral blood. The chain's CDR3 is CASSQISGGSTEAFF. The CDR3 coding sequence is TGTGCCAGCTCTCAAATATCCGGGGGGAGCACTGAAGCTTTCTTT. The full variable domain, in which reference TRBV28 and TRBJ1-1 provide the parts outside the CDR3, is DVKVTQSSRYLVKRTGEKVFLECVQDMDHENMFWYRQDPGLGLRLIYFSYDVKMKEKGDIPEGYSVSREKKERFSLILESASTNQTSMYLCASSQISGGSTEAFFGQGTRLTVV.